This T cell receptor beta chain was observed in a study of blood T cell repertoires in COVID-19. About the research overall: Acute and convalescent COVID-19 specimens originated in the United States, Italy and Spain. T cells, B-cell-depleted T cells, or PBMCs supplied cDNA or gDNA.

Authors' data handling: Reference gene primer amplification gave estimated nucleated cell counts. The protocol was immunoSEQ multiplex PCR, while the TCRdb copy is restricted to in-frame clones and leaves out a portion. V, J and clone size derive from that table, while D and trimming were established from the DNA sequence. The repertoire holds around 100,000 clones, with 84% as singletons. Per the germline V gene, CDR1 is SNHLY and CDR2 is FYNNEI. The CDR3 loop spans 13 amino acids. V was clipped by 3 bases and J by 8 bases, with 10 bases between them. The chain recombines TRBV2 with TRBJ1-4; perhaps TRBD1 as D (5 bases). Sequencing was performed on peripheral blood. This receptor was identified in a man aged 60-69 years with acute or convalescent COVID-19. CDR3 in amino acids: CASSEQGWEKLFF. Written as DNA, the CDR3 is TGTGCCAGCAGTGAGCAGGGTTGGGAAAAACTGTTTTTT. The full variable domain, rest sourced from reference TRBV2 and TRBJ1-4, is EPEVTQTPSHQVTQMGQEVILRCVPISNHLYFYWYRQILGQKVEFLVSFYNNEISEKSEIFDDQFSVERPDGSNFTLKIRSTKLEDSAMYFCASSEQGWEKLFFGSGTQLSVL.